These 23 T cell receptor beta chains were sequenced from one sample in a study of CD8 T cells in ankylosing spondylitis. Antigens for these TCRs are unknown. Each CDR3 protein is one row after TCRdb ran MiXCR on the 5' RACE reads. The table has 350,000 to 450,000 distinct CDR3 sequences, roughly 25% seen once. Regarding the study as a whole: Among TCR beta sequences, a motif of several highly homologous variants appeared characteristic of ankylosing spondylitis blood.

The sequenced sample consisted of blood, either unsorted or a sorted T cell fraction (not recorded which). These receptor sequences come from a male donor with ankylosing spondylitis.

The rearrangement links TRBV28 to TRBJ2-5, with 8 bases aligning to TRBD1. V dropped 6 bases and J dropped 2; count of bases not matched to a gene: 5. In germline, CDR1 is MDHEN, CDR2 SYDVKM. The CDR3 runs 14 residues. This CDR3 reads CASRRTGNQETQYF. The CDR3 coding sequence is TGTGCCAGCAGGAGGACAGGGAATCAAGAGACCCAGTACTTC.

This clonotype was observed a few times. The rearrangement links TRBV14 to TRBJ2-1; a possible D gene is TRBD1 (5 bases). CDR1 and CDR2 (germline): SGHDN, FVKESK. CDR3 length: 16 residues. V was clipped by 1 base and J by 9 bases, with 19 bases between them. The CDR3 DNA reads TGTGCCAGCAGCCAAGTAACACTACAATTTAGGGGTGAGCAGTTCTTC. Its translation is CASSQVTLQFRGEQFF. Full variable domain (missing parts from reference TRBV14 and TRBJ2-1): EAGVTQFPSHSVIEKGQTVTLRCDPISGHDNLYWYRRVMGKEIKFLLHFVKESKQDESGMPNNRFLAERTGGTYSTLKVQPAELEDSGVYFCASSQVTLQFRGEQFFGPGTRLTVL.

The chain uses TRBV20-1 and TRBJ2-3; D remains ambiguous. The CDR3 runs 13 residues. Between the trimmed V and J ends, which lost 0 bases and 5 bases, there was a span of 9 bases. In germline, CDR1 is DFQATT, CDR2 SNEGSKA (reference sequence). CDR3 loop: CSAREASVDTQYF. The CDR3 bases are TGCAGTGCTAGAGAGGCCTCTGTAGATACGCAGTATTTT.

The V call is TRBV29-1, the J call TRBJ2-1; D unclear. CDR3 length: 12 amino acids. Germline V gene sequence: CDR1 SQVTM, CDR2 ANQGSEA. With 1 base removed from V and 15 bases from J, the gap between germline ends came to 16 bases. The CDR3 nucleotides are TGCAGCGTTGAAGTAACGCCGCAGACATCGTTCTTC. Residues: CSVEVTPQTSFF.

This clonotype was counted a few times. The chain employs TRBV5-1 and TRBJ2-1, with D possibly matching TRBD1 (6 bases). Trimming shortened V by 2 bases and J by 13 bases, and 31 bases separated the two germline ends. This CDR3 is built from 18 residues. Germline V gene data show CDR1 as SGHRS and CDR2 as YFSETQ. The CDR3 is CASSFQVQGNGPPGDQFF. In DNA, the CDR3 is TGCGCCAGCAGCTTCCAGGTGCAGGGTAACGGGCCCCCAGGGGATCAGTTCTTC.

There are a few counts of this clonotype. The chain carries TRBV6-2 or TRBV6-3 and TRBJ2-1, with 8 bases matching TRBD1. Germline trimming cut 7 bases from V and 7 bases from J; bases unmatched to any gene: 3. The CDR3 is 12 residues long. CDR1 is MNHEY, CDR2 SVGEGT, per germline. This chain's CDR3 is CASTDRVNEQFF. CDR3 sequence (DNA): TGTGCCAGCACGGACAGGGTGAATGAGCAGTTCTTC.

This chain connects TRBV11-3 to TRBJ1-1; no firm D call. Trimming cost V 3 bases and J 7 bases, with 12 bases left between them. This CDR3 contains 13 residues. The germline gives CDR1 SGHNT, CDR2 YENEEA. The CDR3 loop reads CASSFRGVGEAFF. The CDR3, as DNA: TGTGCCAGCAGCTTCCGCGGGGTAGGTGAAGCTTTCTTT.

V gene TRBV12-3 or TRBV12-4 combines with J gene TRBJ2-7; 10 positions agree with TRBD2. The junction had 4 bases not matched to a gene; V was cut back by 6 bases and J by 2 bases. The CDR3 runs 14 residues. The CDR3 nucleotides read TGTGCCAGCAGACTAGCGGGAAATCCCTACGAGCAGTACTTC. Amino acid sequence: CASRLAGNPYEQYF.

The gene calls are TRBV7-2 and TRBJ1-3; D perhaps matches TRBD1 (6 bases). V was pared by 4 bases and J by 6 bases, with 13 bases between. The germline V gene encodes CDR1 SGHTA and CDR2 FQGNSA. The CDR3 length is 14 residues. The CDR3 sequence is CASSSRKGENTIYF. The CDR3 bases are TGTGCCAGCAGCTCCAGAAAGGGGGAAAACACCATATATTTT.

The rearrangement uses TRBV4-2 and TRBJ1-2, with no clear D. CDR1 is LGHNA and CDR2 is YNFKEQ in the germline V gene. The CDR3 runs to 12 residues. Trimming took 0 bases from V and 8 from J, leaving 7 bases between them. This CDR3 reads CASSQDERGYTF. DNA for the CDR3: TGTGCCAGCAGCCAAGATGAGAGGGGCTACACCTTC.

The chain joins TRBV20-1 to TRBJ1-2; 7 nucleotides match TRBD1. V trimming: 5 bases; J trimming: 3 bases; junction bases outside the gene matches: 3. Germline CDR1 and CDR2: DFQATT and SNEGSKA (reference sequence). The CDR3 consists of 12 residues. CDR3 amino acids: CSAPQGYYGYTF. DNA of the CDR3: TGCAGTGCTCCACAGGGGTACTATGGCTACACCTTC.

CDR3 residues: CASSYSTPGGTREDTQYF. CDR3 coding DNA: TGTGCCAGCAGTTACTCTACGCCCGGGGGGACACGGGAAGATACGCAGTATTTT. The V call is TRBV6-5, the J call TRBJ2-3; TRBD2 might be the D (7 bases). Trimming left V 0 bases short and J 5 bases short, with 21 bases between. CDR1 and CDR2 from the germline V gene are MNHEY and SVGAGI. The CDR3 is 18 residues long.

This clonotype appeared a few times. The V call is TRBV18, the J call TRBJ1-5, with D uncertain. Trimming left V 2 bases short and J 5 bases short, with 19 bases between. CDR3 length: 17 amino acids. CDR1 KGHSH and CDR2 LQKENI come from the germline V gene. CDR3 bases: TGTGCCAGCTCACCAACGAAGTCCGGGAAGGGCCATCAGCCCCAGCATTTT. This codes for CASSPTKSGKGHQPQHF.

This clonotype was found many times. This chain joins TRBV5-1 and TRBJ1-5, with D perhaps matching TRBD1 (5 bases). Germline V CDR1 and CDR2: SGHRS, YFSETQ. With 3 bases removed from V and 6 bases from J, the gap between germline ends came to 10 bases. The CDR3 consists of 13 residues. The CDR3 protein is CASSWDSGQPQHF. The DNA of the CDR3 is TGCGCCAGCAGCTGGGACTCTGGTCAGCCCCAGCATTTT.

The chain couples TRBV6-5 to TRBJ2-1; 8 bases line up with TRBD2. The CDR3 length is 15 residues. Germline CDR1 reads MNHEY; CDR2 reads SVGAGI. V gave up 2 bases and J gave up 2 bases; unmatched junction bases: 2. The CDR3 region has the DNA TGTGCCAGCAGTTACGGCGGGAGGCCCTACAATGAGCAGTTCTTC. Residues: CASSYGGRPYNEQFF.

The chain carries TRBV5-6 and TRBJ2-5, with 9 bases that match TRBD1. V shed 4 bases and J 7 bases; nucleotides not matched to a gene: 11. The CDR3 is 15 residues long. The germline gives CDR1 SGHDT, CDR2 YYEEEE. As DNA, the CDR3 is TGTGCCAGCAGCCCAGACAGGGGGTTCCGGGCGACCCAGTACTTC. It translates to CASSPDRGFRATQYF.

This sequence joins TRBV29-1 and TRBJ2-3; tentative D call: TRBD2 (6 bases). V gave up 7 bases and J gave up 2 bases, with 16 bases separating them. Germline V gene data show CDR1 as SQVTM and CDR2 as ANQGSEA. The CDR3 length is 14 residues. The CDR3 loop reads CSAVVLAHTDTQYF. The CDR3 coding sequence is TGCAGCGCCGTGGTACTAGCCCACACAGATACGCAGTATTTT.

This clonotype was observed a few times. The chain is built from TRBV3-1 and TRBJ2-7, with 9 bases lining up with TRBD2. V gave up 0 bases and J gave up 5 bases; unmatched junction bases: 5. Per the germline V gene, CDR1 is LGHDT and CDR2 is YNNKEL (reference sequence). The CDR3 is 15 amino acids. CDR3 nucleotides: TGTGCCAGCAGCCAAGAGAGGCTAGCGGGGCACGAGCAGTACTTC. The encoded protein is CASSQERLAGHEQYF.

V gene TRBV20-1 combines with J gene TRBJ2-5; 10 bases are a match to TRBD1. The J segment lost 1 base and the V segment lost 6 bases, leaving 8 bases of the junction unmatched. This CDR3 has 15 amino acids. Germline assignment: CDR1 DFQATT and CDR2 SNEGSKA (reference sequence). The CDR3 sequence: CSAPPGTGVQETQYF. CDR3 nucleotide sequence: TGCAGTGCCCCGCCCGGGACAGGGGTCCAAGAGACCCAGTACTTC.

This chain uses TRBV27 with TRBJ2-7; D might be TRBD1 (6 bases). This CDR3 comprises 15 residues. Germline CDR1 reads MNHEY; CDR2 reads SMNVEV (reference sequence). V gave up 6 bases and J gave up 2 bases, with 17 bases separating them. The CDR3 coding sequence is TGTGCCAGCAGAGAATTGGGGGCAGGGGCCTACGAGCAGTACGTC. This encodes CASRELGAGAYEQYV.

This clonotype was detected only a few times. CDR3 nucleotides: TGTGCCAGCAGCCTAACCCCGGGACAGAACAATGAGCAGTTCTTC. As protein: CASSLTPGQNNEQFF. The chain recombines TRBV7-2 with TRBJ2-1; 7 nucleotides align to TRBD1. The CDR3 runs 15 residues. Unmatched junction bases numbered 9, after V lost 5 bases and J lost 5 bases. The germline gives CDR1 SGHTA, CDR2 FQGNSA.

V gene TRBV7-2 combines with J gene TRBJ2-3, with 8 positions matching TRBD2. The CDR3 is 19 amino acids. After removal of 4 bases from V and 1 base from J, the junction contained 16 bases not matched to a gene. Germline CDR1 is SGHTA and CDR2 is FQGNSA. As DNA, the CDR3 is TGTGCCAGCAGCTCAGCCGGGACTAGTGGTGGGTTTGGCACAGATACGCAGTATTTT. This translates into CASSSAGTSGGFGTDTQYF.

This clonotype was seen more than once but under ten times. Here the CDR3 reads CASSAGDTLNTEAFF. CDR3 in DNA: TGCGCCAGCAGCGCAGGGGACACTCTGAACACTGAAGCTTTCTTT. V and J are TRBV5-1 and TRBJ1-1; TRBD1 might be the D (6 bases). The length of the CDR3 is 15 residues. V was trimmed by 4 bases and J by 0 bases, leaving 13 bases between them. Per germline, CDR1 SGHRS and CDR2 YFSETQ.